The 17 T cell receptor beta chains below were found in one sample sequenced in a study of T cell changes during pregnancy in multiple sclerosis (dated by TCRdb to about 2019). The library was produced with the immunoSEQ multiplex PCR assay. TCRdb provides this immuneACCESS table in a form limited to in-frame rearrangements. Some clones are lacking; in checked studies, under half of them reflect an unresolved V gene, and why the rest are absent is not known. In all, the sample holds approximately 46,000 clones, and roughly nine tenths of those were seen once. Approximately 8.3% of the sample rests with the top ten. Sequencing used CD8+ T cells from peripheral blood mononuclear cells, obtained in the second trimester of pregnancy. These receptors were taken from a female donor with multiple sclerosis, enrolled in a pregnancy study.

The V gene is TRBV4-1, the J gene TRBJ2-5; D ambiguous. V dropped 0 bases and J dropped 2 bases, with 25 bases sitting between them. The CDR3 is 20 residues long. From germline, CDR1 is MGHRA and CDR2 YSYEKL. CDR3 region: CASSQDFGLVTQNVQETQYF. CDR3 nucleotide sequence: TGCGCCAGCAGCCAAGATTTCGGCCTAGTTACGCAGAACGTTCAAGAGACCCAGTACTTC.

This sequence joins TRBV15 and TRBJ2-7, with a tentative D call TRBD1 (6 bases). Trimming shortened V by 5 bases and J by 3 bases, and 23 bases separated the two germline ends. This CDR3 has 17 amino acids. Germline V gives CDR1 LNHNV, CDR2 YYDKDF (reference sequence). CDR3 in DNA: TGTGCCACCAGCGCCCCCGAATCCGGACAGTCTCTCTACGAGCAGTACTTC. This codes for CATSAPESGQSLYEQYF. The full variable domain, in which reference TRBV15 and TRBJ2-7 provide the parts outside the CDR3, is DAMVIQNPRYQVTQFGKPVTLSCSQTLNHNVMYWYQQKSSQAPKLLFHYYDKDFNNEADTPDNFQSRRPNTSFCFLDIRSPGLGDTAMYLCATSAPESGQSLYEQYFGPGTRLTVT.

This rearrangement joins TRBV11-1 to TRBJ1-1; the D gene is possibly TRBD1 (5 bases). The CDR3 runs to 14 residues. CDR1 and CDR2 from the germline V gene are SGHAT and FQDESV (reference sequence). Trimming removed 0 bases from V and 4 bases from J, with 9 bases in between. The CDR3 sequence: CASSLASGSTEAFF. The CDR3 DNA is TGTGCCAGCAGCTTAGCGTCAGGGTCCACTGAAGCTTTCTTT.

The J gene is TRBJ1-5, the V gene TRBV18, with a tentative D call TRBD1 (6 bases). In germline, CDR1 is KGHSH, CDR2 LQKENI. V was pared by 5 bases and J by 2 bases, with 16 bases between. The CDR3 length is 16 residues. CDR3 sequence: CASSAGGPLGNQPQHF. Written as DNA, the CDR3 is TGTGCCAGCTCAGCGGGGGGGCCTCTGGGCAATCAGCCCCAGCATTTT.

The J gene is TRBJ1-3, the V gene TRBV14; possible D gene TRBD1, 5 bases. The CDR3 has 14 residues. Between the trimmed V and J ends, which lost 4 bases and 2 bases, there was a span of 9 bases. Germline loops: CDR1 SGHDN, CDR2 FVKESK. The chain's CDR3 is CASSRVGAGNTIYF. CDR3 bases: TGTGCCAGCAGCCGGGTAGGGGCTGGAAACACCATATATTTT.

In its sample, this clone was seen a few times. V usage is TRBV6-6 and J usage is TRBJ2-7, with D possibly matching TRBD1 (6 bases). V was pared by 2 bases and J by 4 bases, with 15 bases between. Germline V gene sequence: CDR1 MNHNY, CDR2 SVGAGI (reference sequence). The length of the CDR3 is 15 residues. The DNA of the CDR3 is TGTGCCAGCAGTTACCTATTACAGGGTCAGTACGAGCAGTACTTC. Protein: CASSYLLQGQYEQYF.

The V call is TRBV6-5, the J call TRBJ1-1; D unclear. This CDR3 comprises 16 residues. V shed 2 bases and J shed 5 bases, with 18 bases lying between them. Germline V lookup: CDR1 MNHEY, CDR2 SVGAGI. CDR3 amino acids: CASSYGSVDLVTEAFF. In nucleotides, the CDR3 is TGTGCCAGCAGTTACGGTTCCGTTGATCTAGTAACTGAAGCTTTCTTT.

The chain has TRBV7-9 and TRBJ1-2; D is unclear. V lost 3 bases and J lost 3, with 14 bases in between. The CDR3 extends over 15 amino acids. Germline lookup yields CDR1 SEHNR and CDR2 FQNEAQ (reference sequence). This CDR3 is CASSLGPGLDYGYTF. The CDR3 DNA reads as TGTGCCAGCAGCTTGGGTCCTGGGCTCGACTATGGCTACACCTTC.

The CDR3 coding sequence is TGTGCCAGCAGCCCCTCAGGGGACCGGAACACTGAAGCTTTCTTT. Protein sequence: CASSPSGDRNTEAFF. The chain is built from TRBV7-9 and TRBJ1-1; D may be TRBD1 (6 bases). V lost 5 bases, J lost 1 base, and 14 bases lay in between. The CDR3 is made up of 15 amino acids. From germline, CDR1 is SEHNR and CDR2 FQNEAQ (reference sequence). Together with reference TRBV7-9 and TRBJ1-1, the CDR3 gives the full variable domain: DTGVSQNPRHKITKRGQNVTFRCDPISEHNRLYWYRQTLGQGPEFLTYFQNEAQLEKSRLLSDRFSAERPKGSFSTLEIQRTEQGDSAMYLCASSPSGDRNTEAFFGQGTRLTVV.

Of note for this clone: One junction end disagrees with the germline gene, perhaps due to a read error. The genes are TRBV7-7 and TRBJ2-7, with a weak D call TRBD2 (5 bases). The CDR3 is 13 amino acids. The V gene's germline CDR1 is SSHAT and CDR2 FNYEAQ (reference sequence). DNA for the CDR3: TGTGCTAGCAGCTGGAGGCAGGATAGTGAGCAGTACTTC. Translated, it gives CASSWRQDSEQYF.

V is TRBV4-2 and J is TRBJ2-1; 11 nucleotides line up with TRBD2. The CDR3 totals 17 residues. J lost 5 bases, V lost 2 bases, and 8 bases had no gene match. In germline, CDR1 is LGHNA, CDR2 YNFKEQ. In nucleotides, the CDR3 is TGTGCCAGCAGCCAACCGGGGCTAGCGGGGGGCGACAATGAGCAGTTCTTC. Residues: CASSQPGLAGGDNEQFF.

The rearrangement links TRBV7-6 to TRBJ1-4; D may be TRBD1 (5 bases). Trimming removed 1 base at V and 8 bases at J, with 14 bases between. The V gene's germline CDR1 is SGHVS and CDR2 FNYEAQ. The CDR3 has 15 amino acids. CDR3 loop: CASSLGGGVTEKLFF. The CDR3 nucleotides are TGTGCCAGCAGCTTAGGGGGAGGGGTAACCGAAAAACTGTTTTTT.

V and J are TRBV6-1 and TRBJ2-2, with D maybe TRBD1 (5 bases). V was shortened by 3 bases and J by 3 bases, with 11 bases between the two germline ends. There are 15 residues in the CDR3. Germline V gene sequence: CDR1 MNHNS, CDR2 SASEGT. The CDR3 DNA sequence: TGTGCCAGCAGTGATAAAGTAGGGGACACCGGGGAGCTGTTTTTT. It encodes CASSDKVGDTGELFF.

As regards this clone: Its ends do not fully match the called genes, so a read error is possible. The genes are TRBV6-1 and TRBJ1-3; a possible D gene is TRBD1 (5 bases). Germline CDR1 is MNHNS and CDR2 is SASEGT. The CDR3 spans 16 residues. The CDR3 reads CASSEMGGAGGNTIYF. The CDR3 DNA reads as TGTGCCAGCAGTGAAATGGGGGGAGCAGGTGGAAACACCATATACTTT.

V usage is TRBV19 and J usage is TRBJ1-1; D is ambiguous. V was pared by 3 bases and J by 1 base, with 6 bases between. CDR3 length equals 13 residues. Germline CDR1 LNHDA, CDR2 SQIVND (reference sequence). CDR3 coding DNA: TGTGCCAGTAGTATGGTGAGGAACACTGAAGCTTTCTTT. Amino acid sequence: CASSMVRNTEAFF.

The genes are TRBV5-1 and TRBJ2-7, with TRBD2 matching over 7 bases. Germline CDR1 is SGHRS and CDR2 is YFSETQ. V lost 0 bases and J lost 5; bases outside the gene matches: 2. The CDR3 totals 13 residues. CDR3 DNA sequence: TGCGCCAGCAGCTTGGGGGGAGGGGACGAGCAGTACTTC. Amino acids: CASSLGGGDEQYF.

The V and J genes are TRBV19 and TRBJ1-4; no firm D call. This CDR3 spans 15 amino acids. V lost 3 bases to trimming and J lost 0 bases, with 8 bases between them. CDR1 is LNHDA and CDR2 is SQIVND in the germline V gene (reference sequence). The CDR3 is CASSILRATNEKLFF. The CDR3 bases are TGTGCCAGTAGTATTCTGAGGGCAACTAATGAAAAACTGTTTTTT.